This passage covers 12 T cell receptor beta chains from one sample sequenced in a study of cytomegalovirus exposure and HLA in healthy donors. Researchers ran the PCR with 60 Vbeta and 13 Jbeta primers. The method was immunoSEQ multiplex PCR; TCRdb's version includes in-frame clones alone and lacks a portion of them. This sample has 110,000 to 150,000 clones, with about three quarters found just once. Source material: PBMCs. These receptors originate from a woman under 40 in good health and CMV-seronegative.

The rearrangement links TRBV6-6 to TRBJ2-3; no definite D call. The CDR3 sequence is 12 residues long. Trimming removed 7 bases from V and 4 bases from J, with 9 bases in between. The germline V gene encodes CDR1 MNHNY and CDR2 SVGAGI (reference sequence). The CDR3 sequence is CASTPFPDTQYF. CDR3 DNA sequence: TGTGCCAGCACTCCTTTTCCAGATACGCAGTATTTT.

The V gene is TRBV4-2, the J gene TRBJ1-1; D remains unclear. The CDR3 covers 15 residues. The germline V and J ends were trimmed by 0 bases and 1 base, with 9 bases remaining between them. CDR1 is LGHNA, CDR2 YNFKEQ, per germline. The CDR3 region is CASSQDSYGNTEAFF. CDR3 nucleotide sequence: TGTGCCAGCAGCCAAGATTCGTACGGGAACACTGAAGCTTTCTTT.

The CDR3 region has the DNA TGTGCCAGCACCGGGGACAGGGGCAATAATTCACCCCTCCACTTT. Amino acid sequence: CASTGDRGNNSPLHF. V usage is TRBV2 and J usage is TRBJ1-6; 10 bases are shared with TRBD1. The germline V gene encodes CDR1 SNHLY and CDR2 FYNNEI. This CDR3 has 15 amino acids. The trim removed 7 bases at V and 5 bases at J, leaving 5 bases unmatched.

V is TRBV2 and J is TRBJ2-7; D might be TRBD1 (6 bases). Germline V gene sequence: CDR1 SNHLY, CDR2 FYNNEI. CDR3 length: 13 amino acids. With 6 bases removed from V and 1 base from J, the gap between germline ends came to 10 bases. The CDR3 DNA reads TGTGCCAGCAGCTTACAGGGATCCTACGAGCAGTACTTC. Amino acids: CASSLQGSYEQYF.

CDR3 amino acids: CAWITGGPPNYGYTF. The CDR3 region has the DNA TGTGCCTGGATTACAGGGGGCCCCCCTAACTATGGCTACACCTTC. V is TRBV30 and J is TRBJ1-2; 9 bases align to TRBD1. After removal of 4 bases from V and 0 bases from J, the junction contained 6 bases not matched to a gene. The CDR3 has 15 residues. From germline, CDR1 is GTSNPN and CDR2 SVGIG (reference sequence).

A few counts support this clone. The rearrangement uses TRBV6-1 and TRBJ2-2, with TRBD1 as a possible D gene (5 bases). V lost 7 bases and J lost 7, with 16 bases in between. The CDR3 has 14 amino acids. Germline V gene data show CDR1 as MNHNS and CDR2 as SASEGT. CDR3 amino acids: CASKLQGINGELFF. The CDR3 bases are TGTGCCAGCAAACTTCAGGGAATTAACGGGGAGCTGTTTTTT.

This clone was seen only a few times. The chain combines TRBV19 with TRBJ1-2; D uncertain. CDR1 LNHDA and CDR2 SQIVND come from the germline V gene (reference sequence). CDR3 length equals 13 residues. This CDR3 reads CAASKREPDGYTF. In DNA, the CDR3 is TGTGCTGCCTCCAAGAGGGAGCCTGATGGCTACACCTTC.

This clone was seen only a few times. The chain couples TRBV5-4 to TRBJ1-4; D possibly corresponds to TRBD1 (5 bases). Per germline, CDR1 SGHNT and CDR2 YYREEE (reference sequence). This CDR3 has 15 amino acids. V was clipped by 0 bases and J by 8 bases, with 14 bases between them. This chain's CDR3 is CASSLGTHDREKLFF. CDR3 coding DNA: TGTGCCAGCAGCTTGGGCACTCATGACAGAGAAAAACTGTTTTTT.

The chain combines TRBV15 with TRBJ1-4, with D perhaps matching TRBD1 (5 bases). This CDR3 is 15 amino acids long. Trimming took off 3 bases at V and 3 bases at J, with 11 bases between the two ends. In germline, CDR1 is LNHNV, CDR2 YYDKDF (reference sequence). The CDR3 DNA reads as TGTGCCACCAGCAGGGAGGGGAAGGCTAATGAAAAACTGTTTTTT. Protein product: CATSREGKANEKLFF.

The genes are TRBV6-1 and TRBJ1-2; TRBD1 matches at 8 bases. The CDR3 length is 15 residues. J gave up 4 bases and V 6 bases, and 10 bases lay outside the gene matches. Per germline, CDR1 MNHNS and CDR2 SASEGT. The CDR3 DNA reads TGTGCCAGCAGGGATGGACAGGGTGTTTTCTATGGCTACACCTTC. Translation: CASRDGQGVFYGYTF.

The V and J genes are TRBV4-1 and TRBJ2-1; 13 bases fit TRBD2. The CDR3 loop spans 17 amino acids. The germline CDR1 and CDR2 sequences are MGHRA and YSYEKL. The junction had 3 bases not matched to a gene; V was cut back by 4 bases and J by 0 bases. The CDR3 spells CASSRTSGGVSYNEQFF. CDR3 DNA sequence: TGCGCCAGCAGCCGGACTAGCGGGGGTGTCTCCTACAATGAGCAGTTCTTC.

The rearrangement links TRBV29-1 to TRBJ1-1; no clear D gene. Trimming removed 5 bases from V and 1 base from J, with 17 bases in between. The CDR3 runs to 15 residues. Germline CDR1 is SQVTM and CDR2 is ANQGSEA. The CDR3 sequence is CSVPNLVRGNTEAFF. CDR3 DNA sequence: TGCAGCGTTCCAAATTTGGTCCGGGGGAACACTGAAGCTTTCTTT.